The rows below give T cell receptor beta chains drawn from one sample of a study of circulating CD8 cells and anti-PD-1 response in melanoma. One entry per CDR3 protein results from TCRdb running MiXCR on the reads. The sample carries over 1,500 distinct CDR3 sequences, 7% to 9% recorded once. Sequenced material: CD8+ T cells from PBMCs, taken at baseline or after one month of anti-PD-1 therapy (not recorded which). All receptors come from a human donor with melanoma. The CDR3 runs from the conserved cysteine through the conserved F or W. Fields, in order: J gene, clone size, D gene, V gene, CDR3 DNA, CDR3 protein. A D gene is named only where the DNA matches it firmly. A row's size may be missing; if present it is once, few, many or a size class.

J gene: TRBJ1-1; clone size: few; D gene: TRBD1; V gene: TRBV19; CDR3 DNA: TGTGCCACGGACAGGGGGCGTCAAATGTTGAACACTGAAGCTTTCTTT; CDR3 protein: CATDRGRQMLNTEAFF
J gene: TRBJ2-5; clone size: few; D gene: -; V gene: TRBV7-9; CDR3 DNA: TGTGCCAGCGGTGGAGAGACCCAGTACTTC; CDR3 protein: CASGGETQYF
J gene: TRBJ1-2; clone size: large; D gene: TRBD1; V gene: TRBV9; CDR3 DNA: TGTGCCAGCAGCCCCGGGACAGGAAGGCCCCTAATGGCCTATGGCTACACCTTC; CDR3 protein: CASSPGTGRPLMAYGYTF
J gene: TRBJ2-7; clone size: medium-sized; D gene: -; V gene: TRBV27; CDR3 DNA: TGTGCCAGCAGTTTGGGACCGAAGTCCTACGAGCAGTACTTC; CDR3 protein: CASSLGPKSYEQYF
J gene: TRBJ2-2; clone size: medium-sized; D gene: -; V gene: TRBV7-8; CDR3 DNA: TGTGCCAGCAGCTTAGGAATTTCGGTAATAAGAGACACCGGGGAGCTGTTTTTT; CDR3 protein: CASSLGISVIRDTGELFF
J gene: TRBJ2-2; clone size: medium-sized; D gene: -; V gene: TRBV7-6; CDR3 DNA: TGTGCCAGCAGCCCCATGGTGGAGGAGACCGGGGAGCTGTTTTTT; CDR3 protein: CASSPMVEETGELFF
J gene: TRBJ2-3; clone size: large; D gene: TRBD2; V gene: TRBV28; CDR3 DNA: TGTGCCAGCAGTTTGGCTAGCGGGACCACAGATACGCAGTATTTT; CDR3 protein: CASSLASGTTDTQYF
J gene: TRBJ1-5; clone size: few; D gene: -; V gene: TRBV16; CDR3 DNA: TGTGCCAGCAGACCCGGGACACCGTATAGCAATCAGCCCCAGCATTTT; CDR3 protein: CASRPGTPYSNQPQHF
J gene: TRBJ1-2; clone size: medium-sized; D gene: -; V gene: TRBV29-1; CDR3 DNA: TGCAGCGCTGGCCGTGTGGGGGGCCTTAACTATGGCTACACCTTC; CDR3 protein: CSAGRVGGLNYGYTF
J gene: TRBJ2-1; clone size: large; D gene: TRBD2; V gene: TRBV6-5; CDR3 DNA: TGTGCCAGCACCGAACTAGCGGGAGGCTACAATGAGCAGTTCTTC; CDR3 protein: CASTELAGGYNEQFF
J gene: TRBJ1-1; clone size: medium-sized; D gene: TRBD1; V gene: TRBV3-1; CDR3 DNA: TGTGCCAGCAGCCAAGAAACGGACAGGCACACGGAAGCTTTCTTT; CDR3 protein: CASSQETDRHTEAFF
J gene: TRBJ2-5; clone size: medium-sized; D gene: TRBD2; V gene: TRBV24-1; CDR3 DNA: TGTGCCACCAGTGATGCTACCGGGACTAGCGGGAGGGACCAAGAGACCCAGTACTTC; CDR3 protein: CATSDATGTSGRDQETQYF
J gene: TRBJ1-5; clone size: medium-sized; D gene: -; V gene: TRBV28; CDR3 DNA: TGTGCCAGCAGTTTATCCGGAGCAGGAGATCAGCCCCAGCATTTT; CDR3 protein: CASSLSGAGDQPQHF
J gene: TRBJ2-5; clone size: medium-sized; D gene: -; V gene: TRBV27; CDR3 DNA: TGTGCCAGCAGTTCATTTGCCGTCGAGACCCAGTACTTC; CDR3 protein: CASSSFAVETQYF
J gene: TRBJ2-7; clone size: -; D gene: -; V gene: TRBV27; CDR3 DNA: TGTGCCAGCAGTGCGGGGGCCCCCCGGCCCTACGAGCAGTACTTC; CDR3 protein: CASSAGAPRPYEQYF
J gene: TRBJ2-5; clone size: medium-sized; D gene: TRBD2; V gene: TRBV7-2; CDR3 DNA: TGTGCCAGCAGCCCGAGCTGGGCGGGAGTCGGAGAGACCCAGTACTTC; CDR3 protein: CASSPSWAGVGETQYF
J gene: TRBJ2-4; clone size: few; D gene: -; V gene: TRBV27; CDR3 DNA: TGTGCCAGCAGTTCCTTCTTGGGGGGGGCGGCCAAAAACATTCAGTACTTC; CDR3 protein: CASSSFLGGAAKNIQYF
J gene: TRBJ1-1; clone size: medium-sized; D gene: -; V gene: TRBV27; CDR3 DNA: TGTGCCAGCAGTTTGAGCCCGTGGCGGATTAACACTGAAGCTTTCTTT; CDR3 protein: CASSLSPWRINTEAFF
J gene: TRBJ1-1; clone size: medium-sized; D gene: -; V gene: TRBV19; CDR3 DNA: TGTGCCAGTAGTATCCCCGGATCCCACACTGAAGCTTTCTTT; CDR3 protein: CASSIPGSHTEAFF
J gene: TRBJ1-2; clone size: large; D gene: -; V gene: TRBV19; CDR3 DNA: TGTGCCAGTAGTCCTATCGAGTACTATGGCTACACCTTC; CDR3 protein: CASSPIEYYGYTF